The 32 T cell receptor beta chains below come from one sample, sequenced in a study of cytomegalovirus exposure and HLA in healthy donors. The PCR made use of 60 Vbeta and 13 Jbeta primers. Some clones are missing from TCRdb's copy, which holds only in-frame ones; the method was immunoSEQ multiplex PCR. Of 150,000 to 200,000 clones listed, roughly 77% are singletons. Sequencing was carried out using PBMCs. These receptors originate from a woman in her 50s in good health and CMV-seronegative.

The chain joins TRBV6-5 to TRBJ1-5, with 7 bases matching TRBD1. This CDR3 contains 15 residues. V trimming: 5 bases; J trimming: 4 bases; junction bases outside the gene matches: 8. Looked up from germline, CDR1 is MNHEY and CDR2 is SVGAGI. As DNA, the CDR3 is TGTGCCAGCAGTAGCTACAGGGGACCTAATCAGCCCCAGCATTTT. This translates into CASSSYRGPNQPQHF.

The rearrangement uses TRBV21-1 and TRBJ1-1. TRBV21-1 is a known pseudogene. The CDR3 loop spans 13 amino acids. The CDR3 here is CASSKDRRAEAFF. The DNA of the CDR3 is TGTGCCAGCAGCAAAGATCGGAGGGCGGAAGCTTTCTTT.

CDR3 region: CASSYSIVSNTEAFF. Written as DNA, the CDR3 is TGTGCCAGCAGTTACTCGATTGTCAGTAACACTGAAGCTTTCTTT. J is TRBJ1-1 and V is TRBV6-5; D is ambiguous. This CDR3 region has 15 residues. Trimming left V 0 bases short and J 2 bases short, with 10 bases between. CDR1 and CDR2 (germline): MNHEY, SVGAGI.

The gene calls are TRBV7-2 and TRBJ2-5, with 9 bases fitting TRBD2. Germline-derived CDR1 and CDR2 are SGHTA and FQGNSA. V gave up 4 bases and J gave up 5 bases; unmatched junction bases: 8. This CDR3 contains 15 residues. This chain's CDR3 is CASSSGWRGGETQYF. CDR3 in DNA: TGTGCCAGCAGCTCAGGGTGGCGGGGGGGGGAGACCCAGTACTTC.

This clone was counted a single time. This rearrangement joins TRBV7-6 to TRBJ2-1; 8 bases match TRBD2. The V segment lost 1 base and the J segment 4 bases; nucleotides outside the gene matches: 6. The CDR3 is 16 amino acids. The germline gives CDR1 SGHVS, CDR2 FNYEAQ. The CDR3: CASSLVLTSGYNEQFF. The CDR3 region has the DNA TGTGCCAGCAGCTTAGTTCTTACTAGCGGTTACAATGAGCAGTTCTTC. The variable domain in full, completed from reference TRBV7-6 and TRBJ2-1, reads GAGVSQSPRYKVTKRGQDVALRCDPISGHVSLYWYRQALGQGPEFLTYFNYEAQQDKSGLPNDRFSAERPEGSISTLTIQRTEQRDSAMYRCASSLVLTSGYNEQFFGPGTRLTVL.

The chain is built from TRBV4-1 and TRBJ1-2; 8 bases are shared with TRBD1. The trim removed 0 bases at V and 3 bases at J, leaving 3 bases unmatched. CDR3 size: 15 residues. Germline CDR1 is MGHRA and CDR2 is YSYEKL. CDR3 bases: TGCGCCAGCAGCCAAGATCTGACAGGGGACTATGGCTACACCTTC. As protein: CASSQDLTGDYGYTF.

CDR3 sequence: CASSLATTGPLTYNEQFF. In DNA form, the CDR3 reads TGTGCCAGCAGCTTAGCCACGACAGGCCCCCTGACCTACAATGAGCAGTTCTTC. The chain employs TRBV7-6 and TRBJ2-1; D is perhaps TRBD1 (6 bases). CDR1 and CDR2 (germline): SGHVS, FNYEAQ. V lost 0 bases and J lost 2, with 17 bases in between. The CDR3 consists of 18 residues. The full variable domain, with the rest looked up from reference TRBV7-6 and TRBJ2-1, is GAGVSQSPRYKVTKRGQDVALRCDPISGHVSLYWYRQALGQGPEFLTYFNYEAQQDKSGLPNDRFSAERPEGSISTLTIQRTEQRDSAMYRCASSLATTGPLTYNEQFFGPGTRLTVL.

The chain employs TRBV6-5 and TRBJ1-2; TRBD1 matches 7 bases. The CDR3 runs 15 residues. Germline CDR1 reads MNHEY; CDR2 reads SVGAGI. V was clipped by 7 bases and J by 6 bases; unmatched bases: 14. The CDR3 loop reads CASTRTRGSRDGYTF. The CDR3 nucleotides are TGTGCCAGCACACGGACCAGGGGGAGCCGGGATGGCTACACCTTC.

The chain carries TRBV5-1 and TRBJ2-3, with TRBD2 matching 10 bases. Germline assignment: CDR1 SGHRS and CDR2 YFSETQ. CDR3 length: 15 residues. The trim removed 6 bases at V and 2 bases at J, leaving 6 bases unmatched. The CDR3: CASTLAGGYTDTQYF. CDR3 sequence (DNA): TGCGCCAGCACCTTAGCGGGGGGCTACACAGATACGCAGTATTTT.

The rearrangement links TRBV18 to TRBJ1-6; 7 positions match TRBD1. The V and J ends lost 5 bases and 6 bases, in that order; junction bases with no gene match: 4. The CDR3 covers 14 residues. CDR1 is KGHSH, CDR2 LQKENI, per germline. In DNA, the CDR3 is TGTGCCAGCTCAGCCGGGACAGCTAATTCACCCCTCCACTTT. The encoded protein is CASSAGTANSPLHF.

The CDR3 nucleotides read TGCGCCAGCAGCCAAGGGGGGCGGACTAGCACAGATACGCAGTATTTT. As protein: CASSQGGRTSTDTQYF. The J gene is TRBJ2-3, the V gene TRBV4-1, with a weak D call TRBD1 (6 bases). Germline-derived CDR1 and CDR2 are MGHRA and YSYEKL. V lost 1 base and J lost 0, with 11 bases in between. The CDR3 runs 16 residues.

This clone was counted only a few times. The rearrangement uses TRBV7-8 and TRBJ1-2, with 12 bases aligning to TRBD1. Germline-derived CDR1 and CDR2 are SGHVS and FQNEAQ. V shed 5 bases and J 7 bases; nucleotides not matched to a gene: 17. The length of the CDR3 is 18 residues. The CDR3 region is CASSLRARGQGARGGYTF. CDR3 bases: TGTGCCAGCAGCCTCAGGGCCCGGGGACAGGGGGCTCGGGGTGGCTACACCTTC.

This sequence joins TRBV7-8 and TRBJ1-3; D remains ambiguous. The germline V gene encodes CDR1 SGHVS and CDR2 FQNEAQ. This CDR3 is 18 amino acids long. With 6 bases removed from V and 0 bases from J, the gap between germline ends came to 21 bases. The CDR3 here is CASSIQVATPFSGNTIYF. The CDR3 region has the DNA TGTGCCAGCAGTATCCAGGTAGCGACCCCGTTCTCTGGAAACACCATATATTTT. Looking up the rest from reference TRBV7-8 and TRBJ1-3 gives the full variable domain: GAGVSQSPRYKVAKRGQDVALRCDPISGHVSLFWYQQALGQGPEFLTYFQNEAQLDKSGLPSDRFFAERPEGSVSTLKIQRTQQEDSAVYLCASSIQVATPFSGNTIYFGEGSWLTVV.

The chain recombines TRBV7-2 with TRBJ1-3, with D tentatively TRBD1 (5 bases). Per germline, CDR1 SGHTA and CDR2 FQGNSA. Trimming cost V 1 base and J 0 bases, with 19 bases left between them. The CDR3 consists of 19 residues. In nucleotides, the CDR3 is TGTGCCAGCAGCTTAGGGGGGAGGGGCTTCTCCTTCTCTGGAAACACCATATATTTT. Amino acids: CASSLGGRGFSFSGNTIYF. The variable domain in full, completed from reference TRBV7-2 and TRBJ1-3, reads GAGVSQSPSNKVTEKGKDVELRCDPISGHTALYWYRQSLGQGLEFLIYFQGNSAPDKSGLPSDRFSAERTGGSVSTLTIQRTQQEDSAVYLCASSLGGRGFSFSGNTIYFGEGSWLTVV.

This chain uses TRBV28 with TRBJ1-5, with unresolved D. CDR1 is MDHEN and CDR2 is SYDVKM in the germline V gene. The CDR3 runs 17 residues. V was shortened by 4 bases and J by 6 bases, with 22 bases between the two germline ends. The CDR3 DNA is TGTGCCAGCAGTTCTTCTCTCCTCGGACTGCCAGGTCAGCCCCAGCATTTT. Translation: CASSSSLLGLPGQPQHF.

This chain joins TRBV11-2 and TRBJ1-4; 7 bases are shared with TRBD1. Germline CDR1 is SGHAT and CDR2 is FQNNGV. This CDR3 is built from 14 residues. J was trimmed by 8 bases and V by 1 base; bases with no gene match: 4. CDR3 in amino acids: CASSLGQGNEKLFF. DNA for the CDR3: TGTGCCAGCAGCTTAGGACAGGGAAACGAAAAACTGTTTTTT.

This chain joins TRBV4-3 and TRBJ2-1; 10 nucleotides match TRBD2. Per the germline V gene, CDR1 is LGHNA and CDR2 is YSLEER. The CDR3 loop spans 18 amino acids. The ends lost 0 bases at V and 0 bases at J; junction bases unmatched: 5. CDR3 amino acids: CASSQDGSSGSSYNEQFF. CDR3 DNA: TGCGCCAGCAGCCAAGACGGGTCTAGCGGGAGCTCCTACAATGAGCAGTTCTTC.

V gene TRBV11-1 combines with J gene TRBJ2-7; D is unclear. The CDR3 has 15 residues. With 1 base removed from V and 0 bases from J, the gap between germline ends came to 10 bases. The germline CDR1 and CDR2 sequences are SGHAT and FQDESV (reference sequence). Here the CDR3 reads CASSLDSFGSYEQYF. CDR3 DNA: TGTGCCAGCAGCTTAGACTCCTTCGGCTCCTACGAGCAGTACTTC.

V is TRBV9 and J is TRBJ1-4, with D uncertain. This CDR3 contains 15 residues. V lost 0 bases and J lost 5, with 11 bases in between. Per germline, CDR1 SGDLS and CDR2 YYNGEE. CDR3 residues: CASSVGGFLNEKLFF. CDR3 nucleotide sequence: TGTGCCAGCAGCGTAGGAGGTTTTCTGAATGAAAAACTGTTTTTT.

The chain has TRBV9 and TRBJ2-3, with D tentatively TRBD2 (6 bases). CDR3 size: 15 residues. V lost 3 bases and J 2 bases, leaving 13 bases between the germline ends. The germline CDR1 and CDR2 sequences are SGDLS and YYNGEE. CDR3 protein: CASSARGGITDTQYF. The DNA for the CDR3 is TGTGCCAGCAGCGCTCGAGGCGGGATCACAGATACGCAGTATTTT.

The V call is TRBV28, the J call TRBJ1-5; 7 positions agree with TRBD1. V was pared by 6 bases and J by 0 bases, with 5 bases of the junction left unmatched. The CDR3 length is 15 residues. CDR1 and CDR2 from the germline V gene are MDHEN and SYDVKM. CDR3 nucleotide sequence: TGTGCCAGCAGGACCAGGGGGAATAGCAATCAGCCCCAGCATTTT. Protein product: CASRTRGNSNQPQHF.

This chain connects TRBV7-8 to TRBJ1-5, with a possible D match to TRBD1 (5 bases). V lost 5 bases and J lost 1, with 21 bases in between. This CDR3 has 18 residues. The germline V gene encodes CDR1 SGHVS and CDR2 FQNEAQ. The CDR3 protein is CASSLMTADVASNQPQHF. DNA for the CDR3: TGTGCCAGCAGCCTTATGACAGCTGACGTCGCGAGCAATCAGCCCCAGCATTTT.

About this clone: At one end the junction does not follow the germline gene, possibly because of a read error. The chain uses TRBV7-2 and TRBJ2-5, with 9 nucleotides matching TRBD2. The CDR3 totals 13 residues. The germline gives CDR1 SGHTA, CDR2 FQGNSA. DNA for the CDR3: TGTGCCAGCAGCATAGCGGGAGAGGTGACCCAGTACTTC. This codes for CASSIAGEVTQYF.

The chain has TRBV18 and TRBJ1-5, with D perhaps TRBD1 (5 bases). The CDR3 runs 15 residues. The germline CDR1 and CDR2 sequences are KGHSH and LQKENI. V dropped 5 bases and J dropped 4 bases, with 15 bases sitting between them. The CDR3 nucleotides read TGTGCCAGCTCATCCGGACACGATCGGAATCAGCCCCAGCATTTT. It translates to CASSSGHDRNQPQHF.

The chain couples TRBV4-3 to TRBJ1-2, with D possibly TRBD1 on 5 matching bases. V dropped 1 base and J dropped 8 bases, with 14 bases sitting between them. This CDR3 has 14 amino acids. CDR1 is LGHNA, CDR2 YSLEER, per germline. CDR3: CASSQVVWTLGYTF. CDR3 nucleotide sequence: TGCGCCAGCAGCCAAGTAGTGTGGACACTGGGCTACACCTTC.

The chain uses TRBV13 and TRBJ1-1; 7 bases agree with TRBD1. Germline V gene lookup returns CDR1 PRHDT and CDR2 FYEKMQ (reference sequence). J lost 2 bases, V lost 5 bases, and 2 bases had no gene match. The CDR3 extends over 13 amino acids. CDR3 amino acids: CASSTGVNTEAFF. In DNA form, the CDR3 reads TGTGCCAGCAGCACAGGGGTCAACACTGAAGCTTTCTTT.

This clone was seen only a few times. This chain connects TRBV4-3 to TRBJ1-2, with 8 bases that match TRBD1. The germline CDR1 and CDR2 sequences are LGHNA and YSLEER. J was trimmed by 3 bases and V by 4 bases; bases with no gene match: 4. CDR3 size: 14 residues. CDR3 nucleotides: TGCGCCAGCAGCCGCGGACAGGGTGACTATGGCTACACCTTC. It encodes CASSRGQGDYGYTF.

J is TRBJ2-3 and V is TRBV19, with TRBD2 matching 7 bases. The V and J ends lost 4 bases and 1 base, in that order; junction bases with no gene match: 5. CDR3 length: 15 amino acids. Germline CDR1 reads LNHDA; CDR2 reads SQIVND (reference sequence). CDR3 in DNA: TGTGCCAGTAGTAGAGGAGGGAGGGGCACAGATACGCAGTATTTT. Translating it yields CASSRGGRGTDTQYF.

This chain joins TRBV5-1 and TRBJ1-1, with 9 bases fitting TRBD1. This CDR3 is 15 amino acids long. Trimming took 6 bases from V and 4 from J; bases not matched to a gene: 10. CDR1 SGHRS and CDR2 YFSETQ come from the germline V gene. The CDR3 nucleotides read TGCGCCAGCAAACTAATGACAGGGGGAGGCACTGAAGCTTTCTTT. This encodes CASKLMTGGGTEAFF. The entire variable domain, with the rest obtained from reference TRBV5-1 and TRBJ1-1, is as follows: KAGVTQTPRYLIKTRGQQVTLSCSPISGHRSVSWYQQTPGQGLQFLFEYFSETQRNKGNFPGRFSGRQFSNSRSEMNVSTLELGDSALYLCASKLMTGGGTEAFFGQGTRLTVV.

This sequence joins TRBV4-2 and TRBJ2-1; 8 positions agree with TRBD2. The germline V gene encodes CDR1 LGHNA and CDR2 YNFKEQ. The CDR3 loop spans 17 amino acids. Trimming at V came to 3 bases and at J to 0 bases, leaving 7 bases not matched to a gene. The CDR3 region has the DNA TGTGCCAGCAGCCAGTTTAGCGGGAAGAGCTCCTACAATGAGCAGTTCTTC. It yields the protein CASSQFSGKSSYNEQFF.

This clone was observed a few times. The CDR3 sequence is CASKSSRGMNTEAFF. CDR3 nucleotide sequence: TGTGCCAGCAAGTCCTCTCGGGGTATGAACACTGAAGCTTTCTTT. The J gene is TRBJ1-1, the V gene TRBV2; the D is unclear. Per the germline V gene, CDR1 is SNHLY and CDR2 is FYNNEI. The V gene lost 7 bases and the J gene lost 0 bases, with 15 bases spanning the gap. The CDR3 is 15 amino acids.

This chain links TRBV7-2 with TRBJ1-2; 7 bases align to TRBD1. This CDR3 comprises 17 residues. Germline CDR1 and CDR2: SGHTA and FQGNSA. With 5 bases clipped from V and 5 bases from J, the junction kept 17 bases outside the gene matches. The CDR3 DNA sequence: TGTGCCAGCAGCCCCAGCCAGCTGACAGGGTTGGCTTATGGCTACACCTTC. Protein product: CASSPSQLTGLAYGYTF. Looking up the rest from reference TRBV7-2 and TRBJ1-2 gives the full variable domain: GAGVSQSPSNKVTEKGKDVELRCDPISGHTALYWYRQSLGQGLEFLIYFQGNSAPDKSGLPSDRFSAERTGGSVSTLTIQRTQQEDSAVYLCASSPSQLTGLAYGYTFGSGTRLTVV.